The 14 T cell receptor beta chains below all came from one sample that was sequenced in a study of blood T cell repertoires in COVID-19. TCRdb's table, derived via immunoSEQ multiplex PCR, lists solely in-frame clones and lacks some. This table holds roughly 200,000 clones, about 80% found once. Sequencing was performed on peripheral blood. These receptor sequences come from a man between 60 and 75 years old with acute or convalescent COVID-19.

This sequence joins TRBV6-5 and TRBJ1-4; D is perhaps TRBD1 (6 bases). The CDR3 has 15 residues. The V end was cut by 6 bases, the J end by 6 bases, with 17 bases between. CDR1 and CDR2 from the germline V gene are MNHEY and SVGAGI. The CDR3 sequence is CASSRTAVGYEKLFF. Here the CDR3 DNA reads TGTGCCAGCAGCAGGACAGCTGTGGGGTATGAAAAACTGTTTTTT.

This clone occurred a few times. This chain uses TRBV19 with TRBJ1-5, with D unclear. This CDR3 comprises 15 residues. V was shortened by 1 base and J by 0 bases, with 7 bases between the two germline ends. Germline loops: CDR1 LNHDA, CDR2 SQIVND (reference sequence). CDR3 residues: CASSIGGISNQPQHF. The DNA of the CDR3 is TGTGCCAGTAGTATAGGAGGGATTAGCAATCAGCCCCAGCATTTT. The whole variable domain, remainder taken from reference TRBV19 and TRBJ1-5, is DGGITQSPKYLFRKEGQNVTLSCEQNLNHDAMYWYRQDPGQGLRLIYYSQIVNDFQKGDIAEGYSVSREKKESFPLTVTSAQKNPTAFYLCASSIGGISNQPQHFGDGTRLSIL.

The chain uses TRBV7-8 and TRBJ2-3; possibly TRBD2 for D (5 bases). The germline V gene encodes CDR1 SGHVS and CDR2 FQNEAQ. V gave up 0 bases and J gave up 5 bases, with 15 bases separating them. There are 16 residues in the CDR3. CDR3: CASSLAGVALGDTQYF. CDR3 DNA: TGTGCCAGCAGCTTAGCGGGAGTCGCACTCGGAGATACGCAGTATTTT.

V usage is TRBV5-1 and J usage is TRBJ2-7; D perhaps matches TRBD2 (5 bases). The CDR3 has 14 residues. Germline V gene lookup returns CDR1 SGHRS and CDR2 YFSETQ. Trimming left V 0 bases short and J 3 bases short, with 10 bases between. The CDR3 loop reads CASSLGGEYYEQYF. The CDR3 bases are TGCGCCAGCAGCTTGGGGGGAGAGTACTACGAGCAGTACTTC.

The chain joins TRBV6-1 to TRBJ1-1; no clear D gene. Trimming removed 1 base from V and 0 bases from J, with 15 bases in between. This CDR3 contains 17 residues. CDR1 MNHNS and CDR2 SASEGT come from the germline V gene. The CDR3: CASSEDRTVYLNTEAFF. The CDR3 DNA follows: TGTGCCAGCAGTGAAGATAGAACGGTCTATCTGAACACTGAAGCTTTCTTT.

This chain links TRBV30 with TRBJ1-6; 7 bases map to TRBD1. Germline V gene lookup returns CDR1 GTSNPN and CDR2 SVGIG (reference sequence). J gave up 7 bases and V 3 bases, and 6 bases lay outside the gene matches. CDR3 length: 14 residues. The CDR3 DNA reads as TGTGCCTGGAGAGCCGCAGGGGGGAATTCACCCCTCCACTTT. Translating it yields CAWRAAGGNSPLHF.

The rearrangement joins TRBV6-4 to TRBJ2-2; D is possibly TRBD2 (5 bases). Germline CDR1 is MRHNA and CDR2 is SNTAGT. The length of the CDR3 is 15 residues. V was trimmed by 4 bases and J by 3 bases, leaving 12 bases between them. The CDR3 is CASSAGAAYTGELFF. DNA for the CDR3: TGTGCCAGCAGTGCAGGAGCGGCCTACACCGGGGAGCTGTTTTTT.

The chain is built from TRBV5-1 and TRBJ1-2; D remains ambiguous. This CDR3 comprises 14 residues. CDR1 and CDR2 (germline): SGHRS, YFSETQ. Trimming took 3 bases from V and 6 from J, leaving 15 bases between them. Written as DNA, the CDR3 is TGCGCCAGCAGCTGGGTAACGGGATTAGATGGCTACACCTTC. It codes for CASSWVTGLDGYTF.

This chain connects TRBV27 to TRBJ2-1; TRBD1 matches 9 bases. The CDR3 spans 18 residues. Looked up from germline, CDR1 is MNHEY and CDR2 is SMNVEV (reference sequence). After removal of 5 bases from V and 1 base from J, the junction contained 12 bases not matched to a gene. CDR3 DNA sequence: TGTGCCAGCAGTCCTCGAGCCACGACAGGGGGTTCCTACAATGAGCAGTTCTTC. Amino acid sequence: CASSPRATTGGSYNEQFF.

V gene TRBV12-3 or TRBV12-4 combines with J gene TRBJ1-5; D is unresolved. Trimming cost V 2 bases and J 3 bases, with 5 bases left between them. The CDR3 has 13 amino acids. The chain's CDR3 is CASSLNNNQPQHF. CDR3 nucleotides: TGTGCCAGCAGTTTAAATAACAATCAGCCCCAGCATTTT.

The chain employs TRBV27 and TRBJ2-5; 12 bases are shared with TRBD1. Germline V CDR1 and CDR2: MNHEY, SMNVEV (reference sequence). There are 16 residues in the CDR3. With 2 bases clipped from V and 5 bases from J, the junction kept 6 bases outside the gene matches. The DNA of the CDR3 is TGTGCCAGCAGTTTAGGGGGACAGGGGGCCGGGGAGACCCAGTACTTC. This codes for CASSLGGQGAGETQYF.

The chain recombines TRBV15 with TRBJ2-3, with 9 bases lining up with TRBD2. Trimming cost V 3 bases and J 4 bases; bases outside gene matches: 8. Germline CDR1 reads LNHNV; CDR2 reads YYDKDF (reference sequence). The CDR3 spans 16 residues. CDR3 DNA: TGTGCCACCAGCAGGGAGGCTAGCGGGAAGGCAGATACGCAGTATTTT. It is translated as CATSREASGKADTQYF. The full variable domain, in which reference TRBV15 and TRBJ2-3 provide the parts outside the CDR3, is DAMVIQNPRYQVTQFGKPVTLSCSQTLNHNVMYWYQQKSSQAPKLLFHYYDKDFNNEADTPDNFQSRRPNTSFCFLDIRSPGLGDTAMYLCATSREASGKADTQYFGPGTRLTVL.

This clone was seen a single time. V gene TRBV3-1 (or the pseudogene TRBV3-2) combines with J gene TRBJ1-2; weak D call: TRBD1 (6 bases). Germline V gene lookup returns CDR1 LGHDT and CDR2 YNNKEL (reference sequence). The V end was cut by 3 bases, the J end by 4 bases, with 9 bases between. The CDR3 has 13 residues. CDR3 protein: CASSHGQSYGYTF. The CDR3 DNA is TGTGCCAGCAGCCATGGACAGTCCTATGGCTACACCTTC.

The gene calls are TRBV9 and TRBJ1-4; 8 positions agree with TRBD1. V trimming: 0 bases; J trimming: 8 bases; junction bases outside the gene matches: 6. The CDR3 loop spans 15 amino acids. Per germline, CDR1 SGDLS and CDR2 YYNGEE. The CDR3 sequence is CASSVGDRGVEKLFF. The CDR3 bases are TGTGCCAGCAGCGTAGGCGACAGGGGAGTGGAAAAACTGTTTTTT.